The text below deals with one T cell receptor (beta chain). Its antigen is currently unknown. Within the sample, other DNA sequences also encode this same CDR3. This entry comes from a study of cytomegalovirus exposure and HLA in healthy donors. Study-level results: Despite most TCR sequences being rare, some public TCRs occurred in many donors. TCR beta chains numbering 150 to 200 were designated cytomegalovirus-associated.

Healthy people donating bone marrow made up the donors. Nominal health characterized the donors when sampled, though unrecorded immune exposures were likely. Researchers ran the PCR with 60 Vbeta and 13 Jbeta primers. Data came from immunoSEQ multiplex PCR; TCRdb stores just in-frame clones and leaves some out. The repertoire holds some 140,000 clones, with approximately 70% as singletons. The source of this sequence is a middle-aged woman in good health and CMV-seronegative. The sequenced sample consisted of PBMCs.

The chain's CDR3 is CASSDSSGNTIYF. The CDR3 nucleotides read TGTGCCAGCAGTGATTCATCCGGAAACACCATATATTTT. The chain carries TRBV2 and TRBJ1-3; D is unresolved. The CDR3 sequence is 13 residues long. V gave up 3 bases and J gave up 4 bases, with 7 bases separating them. CDR1 is SNHLY, CDR2 FYNNEI, per germline.